Listed here is a single T cell receptor beta chain. Its antigen specificity is not known. No base qualities exist here, and no much larger clone lies one base off it. This specimen belongs to a study of T cell changes during pregnancy in multiple sclerosis (dated by TCRdb to about 2019). For context, the study as a whole: The study looked at changes in the T cell repertoire across pregnancy in women with multiple sclerosis.

Library construction relied on the immunoSEQ multiplex PCR assay. Here the immuneACCESS table is served through TCRdb, limited to in-frame sequences with V and J called. Missing clones are a known gap in these copies; in checked studies unresolved V genes cover under half, and the rest lacks a known reason. A total of around 120,000 clones appear in this sample, approximately 89% of them only once. In total, the top ten clones hold around 3.2% of the sample. This TCR was recovered from a female donor with multiple sclerosis, enrolled in a pregnancy study. The specimen comprised peripheral blood, sampled after pregnancy.

The DNA sequence is as follows: TGCAGCGTTGAATCGGCGGGAGGAGACGAGCAGTACTTC. It translates as CSVESAGGDEQYF. The rearranged segments are TRBV29-1 and TRBJ2-7, with 8 middle bases fitting TRBD2. The CDR3 holds 13 amino acids from the cysteine to the phenylalanine. The sequence is cut down to CDR3 DNA, 39 bases in frame from base 1. Unmatched junction bases come to 5, with V trimmed by 2 bases and J by 5 bases. Via the germline V gene, CDR1 is SQVTM and CDR2 ANQGSEA.